This T cell receptor beta chain originates from a study of T cell repertoires in cytomegalovirus infection. Turning to the study itself: HLA-B-restricted CMV epitopes that are well studied were used alongside recently identified HLA-C-restricted ones. Signatures in public TCR beta sequences pointed to both CMV infection and matching HLA type. General study points: Clonotype analysis showed dominance of the ex vivo response by HLA-C-restricted CMV-specific TCR beta clonotypes.

Per the germline V gene, CDR1 is LNHDA and CDR2 is SQIVND (reference sequence). The CDR3 length is 16 residues. Trimming removed 6 bases at V and 5 bases at J, with 19 bases between. Worth noting for this clonotype: Its matching antigen is unknown.

TCRdb reanalysed the reads using MiXCR and keeps one entry per CDR3 protein. This table has about 340,000 distinct CDR3 sequences, about 29% appearing once. This TCR derives from a human donor in good health (CMV status not recorded). Some clones in this sample may be carry-over from other donors' samples. The chain links TRBV19 to TRBJ2-2; no clear D gene. This specimen consisted of cultured PBMCs, obtained from culture after CMV antigen stimulation. The CDR3 loop is CASSLFLATATGELFF. As DNA, the CDR3 is TGTGCCAGTAGCTTATTTCTGGCCACAGCGACCGGGGAGCTGTTTTTT.